This T cell receptor beta chain appears in the sequencing data of a study of immune evolution from preneoplasia to lung adenocarcinoma. Study results and caveats: Normal lung had highest clonality; later lesions appeared denser, more diverse.

Resections took place in Japan or China from about 2013 to 2018. After pathologic assessment, macro-dissection selected premalignant or tumor cells for extraction. Clones were read by immunoSEQ multiplex PCR, and TCRdb kept only the in-frame ones, dropping some. The table lists about 9,900 clones, around four fifths of them singletons, with under 3.5% in the top ten. The length of the CDR3 is 15 residues. Germline V CDR1 and CDR2: SNHLY, FYNNEI. V was shortened by 8 bases and J by 2 bases, with 15 bases between the two germline ends. In its sample, this clone was seen a few times. Its target is not known.

This TCR derives from a person aged 70 to 85 with lung adenocarcinoma. Sequenced material: FFPE lung adenocarcinoma in situ tissue. The rearrangement uses TRBV2 and TRBJ1-4; D possibly corresponds to TRBD1 (6 bases). CDR3 sequence (DNA): TGTGCCAGCCAAGGGGGGGAAGTGACTAATGAAAAACTGTTTTTT. Its protein is CASQGGEVTNEKLFF.